These 10 T cell receptor beta chains came from one sample sequenced in a study of blood T cell repertoires in COVID-19. Measured with immunoSEQ multiplex PCR; TCRdb has only the in-frame clones, and not every one. This sample has more than 95,000 clones, with 85% to 90% found just once. Sequencing used peripheral blood. The receptor source for this set is a human donor in a cohort sampled during active COVID-19.

The chain links TRBV10-1 to TRBJ1-3; 7 positions match TRBD1. CDR3 length: 17 amino acids. Germline values: CDR1 WNHNN, CDR2 SYGVQD (reference sequence). Losses at the gene ends were 6 bases for V and 0 bases for J; bases not matched to a gene: 11. The CDR3 region is CASRIRDSSFSGNTIYF. CDR3 in DNA: TGCGCCAGCAGGATCCGGGACAGTTCTTTCTCTGGAAACACCATATATTTT.

The CDR3 loop reads CASSVHRDSGMNTEAFF. In DNA, the CDR3 is TGCGCCAGCAGCGTTCACCGGGACTCAGGCATGAACACTGAAGCTTTCTTT. The chain links TRBV5-1 to TRBJ1-1; tentatively, D is TRBD1 (5 bases). V dropped 4 bases and J dropped 0 bases, with 19 bases sitting between them. Germline loops: CDR1 SGHRS, CDR2 YFSETQ. This CDR3 region has 17 residues. The full variable domain, completed using reference TRBV5-1 and TRBJ1-1, is KAGVTQTPRYLIKTRGQQVTLSCSPISGHRSVSWYQQTPGQGLQFLFEYFSETQRNKGNFPGRFSGRQFSNSRSEMNVSTLELGDSALYLCASSVHRDSGMNTEAFFGQGTRLTVV.

The chain has TRBV6-1 and TRBJ2-5, with D unclear. The V end was cut by 0 bases, the J end by 5 bases, with 10 bases between. This CDR3 is built from 14 residues. Germline CDR1 is MNHNS and CDR2 is SASEGT. The CDR3 region is CASSEASRVETQYF. The CDR3 bases are TGTGCCAGCAGTGAAGCTAGCCGGGTCGAGACCCAGTACTTC.

This clone was seen once. The chain recombines TRBV10-1 with TRBJ1-4; 8 nucleotides align to TRBD1. The CDR3 is made up of 18 amino acids. V trimming: 7 bases; J trimming: 0 bases; junction bases outside the gene matches: 13. Germline V lookup: CDR1 WNHNN, CDR2 SYGVQD (reference sequence). The CDR3: CASTRQGRVPATNEKLFF. CDR3 nucleotides: TGCGCCAGCACCCGACAGGGGAGAGTACCTGCAACTAATGAAAAACTGTTTTTT.

This chain uses TRBV7-9 with TRBJ2-2; 10 bases are a match to TRBD1. Trimming took 6 bases from V and 4 from J; bases not matched to a gene: 5. Looked up from germline, CDR1 is SEHNR and CDR2 is FQNEAQ (reference sequence). This CDR3 has 15 residues. The CDR3 sequence: CASRPRQGATGELFF. DNA of the CDR3: TGTGCCAGCAGGCCCCGACAGGGGGCCACCGGGGAGCTGTTTTTT.

The chain joins TRBV6-4 to TRBJ1-5; D is ambiguous. The CDR3 is 13 residues long. Germline V lookup: CDR1 MRHNA, CDR2 SNTAGT. With 10 bases removed from V and 7 bases from J, the gap between germline ends came to 17 bases. CDR3 DNA sequence: TGTGCCACTTCGGTGGGTGCAGGCCAGCCCCAGCATTTT. It specifies CATSVGAGQPQHF.

The V call is TRBV7-9, the J call TRBJ2-2, with 8 positions matching TRBD2. The CDR3 contains 15 residues. The trim removed 6 bases at V and 6 bases at J, leaving 9 bases unmatched. CDR1 and CDR2 from the germline V gene are SEHNR and FQNEAQ (reference sequence). CDR3 in amino acids: CASRGSGTPSGELFF. The CDR3 DNA reads TGTGCCAGCAGAGGTAGCGGGACTCCCTCCGGGGAGCTGTTTTTT.

The chain combines TRBV28 with TRBJ1-2, with 12 bases aligning to TRBD1. Looked up from germline, CDR1 is MDHEN and CDR2 is SYDVKM. V trimming: 6 bases; J trimming: 7 bases; junction bases outside the gene matches: 6. CDR3 length equals 14 residues. The CDR3: CASRGTGGRVGYTF. In DNA form, the CDR3 reads TGTGCCAGCAGGGGGACAGGGGGCAGGGTTGGCTACACCTTC.

The chain couples TRBV28 to TRBJ2-5; D is uncertain. Trimming left V 8 bases short and J 1 base short, with 11 bases between. Per germline, CDR1 MDHEN and CDR2 SYDVKM. The CDR3 runs to 13 residues. The CDR3 nucleotides read TGTGCCAGCGGCTCAGACTTCCAAGAGACCCAGTACTTC. The encoded protein is CASGSDFQETQYF.

This chain links TRBV19 with TRBJ2-7; 9 bases line up with TRBD1. Germline V gene sequence: CDR1 LNHDA, CDR2 SQIVND (reference sequence). The CDR3 has 15 amino acids. After removal of 3 bases from V and 0 bases from J, the junction contained 3 bases not matched to a gene. The CDR3 DNA sequence: TGTGCCAGTAGTATTGCGGGACAGGGCTCCTACGAGCAGTACTTC. Translating it yields CASSIAGQGSYEQYF.